This TCR beta chain came from a study of T cell repertoires and HLA-DP antigens. Study-wide results and limits: Average cumulative frequency of previously undetected clones was about 36% against one allele and under 55% against the other.

With regard to this clone: The target antigen is unknown.

The CDR3 loop spans 15 amino acids. Germline V gene sequence: CDR1 SGHTA, CDR2 FQGNSA. Trimming took off 2 bases at V and 4 bases at J, with 12 bases between the two ends. TCRdb keeps only in-frame clones here, not all; method: immunoSEQ multiplex PCR. The sample includes some 110,000 clones, 92% seen only once; the top ten take around 0.3%. The specimen was CD4+ T cells from PBMCs. The receptor was derived from a woman between 18 and 30 years old in good health and CMV-seronegative. The rearrangement links TRBV7-2 to TRBJ1-3; no clear D. The chain's CDR3 is CASSLYGFRGNTIYF. For the CDR3, the DNA is TGTGCCAGCAGCTTATATGGGTTTAGGGGAAACACCATATATTTT.